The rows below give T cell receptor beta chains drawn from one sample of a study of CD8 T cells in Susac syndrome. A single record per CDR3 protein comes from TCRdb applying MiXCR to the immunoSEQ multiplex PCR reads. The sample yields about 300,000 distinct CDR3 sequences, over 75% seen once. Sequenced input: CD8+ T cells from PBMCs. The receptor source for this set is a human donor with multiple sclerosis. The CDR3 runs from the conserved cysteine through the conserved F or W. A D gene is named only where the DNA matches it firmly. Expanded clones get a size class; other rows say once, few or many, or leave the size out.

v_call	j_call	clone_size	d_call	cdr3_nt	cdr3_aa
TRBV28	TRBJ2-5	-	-	TGTGCCAGCAGTTTTTATTCGGGGGCGAGGGCCGGGGAGACCCAGTACTTC	CASSFYSGARAGETQYF
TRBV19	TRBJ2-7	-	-	TGTGCCAGTAGTACACAGGACTCGAGCTCCTACGAGCAGTACTTC	CASSTQDSSSYEQYF
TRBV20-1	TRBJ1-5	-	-	TGCAGTGCCGAGGAAAGGGATGAATGGCAGCCCCAGCATTTT	CSAEERDEWQPQHF
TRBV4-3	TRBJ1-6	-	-	TGCGCCAGCAGCCAGTATACCCAGTCGGGTTCACCCCTCCACTTT	CASSQYTQSGSPLHF
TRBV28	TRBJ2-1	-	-	TGTGCCAGCAGTTTCAGATTGGGTGGTGGGGAGCAGTTCTTC	CASSFRLGGGEQFF
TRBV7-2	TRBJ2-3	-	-	TGTGCCAGCAGCGCTGAAGACTTTGATACGCAGTATTTT	CASSAEDFDTQYF
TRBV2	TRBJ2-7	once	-	TGTGCCAGCAGTGAAGTTGGAAGGGCAGCGGTCGAGCAGTACTTC	CASSEVGRAAVEQYF
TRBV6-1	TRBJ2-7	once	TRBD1	TGTGCCAGCAGTGCAGGGGACAGATTCTACGAGCAGTACTTC	CASSAGDRFYEQYF
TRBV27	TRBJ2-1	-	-	TGTGCCAGCAGTTTATGGGCGGGGAACAATGAGCAGTTCTTC	CASSLWAGNNEQFF
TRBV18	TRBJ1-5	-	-	TGTGCCAGCTCACGACAGTACAATCAGCCCCAGCATTTT	CASSRQYNQPQHF
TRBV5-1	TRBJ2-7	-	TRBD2	TGCGCCAGCAGCGGACACCCGGGACTAGCGGGTCCCCTGTACGAGCAGTACTTC	CASSGHPGLAGPLYEQYF
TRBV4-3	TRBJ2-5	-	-	TGCGCCAGCAGCCAGGACAGCAGGCAGTGGGAGACCCAGTACTTC	CASSQDSRQWETQYF
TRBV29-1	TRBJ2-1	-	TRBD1	TGCAGCGTTGAAGACCCAGCCCTACAGGGGGCCCTTTACAATGAGCAGTTCTTC	CSVEDPALQGALYNEQFF
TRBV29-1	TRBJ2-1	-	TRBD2	TGCAGCGTTGAGGTCGTGAGGGGACTAGCGGATTTGGAGCAGTTCTTC	CSVEVVRGLADLEQFF
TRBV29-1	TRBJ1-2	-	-	TGCAGCGTTGTTAAGCCGGGACAAGAGAAAGCTAACTATGGCTACACCTTC	CSVVKPGQEKANYGYTF
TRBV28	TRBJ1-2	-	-	TGTGCCAGCAGCGGGACCATCCACTATGGCTACACCTTC	CASSGTIHYGYTF
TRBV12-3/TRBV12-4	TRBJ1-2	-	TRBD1	TGTGCCAGCAGACGCGGGCAGGGGGAGGTCTATGGCTACACCTTC	CASRRGQGEVYGYTF
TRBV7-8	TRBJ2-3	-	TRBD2	TGTGCCAGCAGCTTTATCTTAGCGGGAGGGCCGACAGATACGCAGTATTTT	CASSFILAGGPTDTQYF
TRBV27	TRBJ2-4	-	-	TGTGCCAGCAGTTTAGGGTCCAAAAACATTCAGTACTTC	CASSLGSKNIQYF
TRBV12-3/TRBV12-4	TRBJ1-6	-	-	TGTGCCAGCAGTCCCCGCGGGGAATACGCCAATTATAATTCACCCCTCCACTTT	CASSPRGEYANYNSPLHF
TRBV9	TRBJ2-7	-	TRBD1	TGTGCCAGCAGCGTAGGGCAGGGGGACGGCGAGCAGTACTTC	CASSVGQGDGEQYF
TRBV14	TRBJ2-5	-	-	TGTGCCAGCAGCCAAGGCTCGAGGGGAGACCAGTACTTC	CASSQGSRGDQYF
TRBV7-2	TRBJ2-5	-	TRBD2	TGTGCCAGCAGCTTAGTGTACACTAGCGGGGTTCAAGAGACCCAGTACTTC	CASSLVYTSGVQETQYF
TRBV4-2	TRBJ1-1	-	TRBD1	TGTGCCAGCAGCCACGACAGGGAACTTGAAGCTTTCTTT	CASSHDRELEAFF
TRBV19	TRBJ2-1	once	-	TGTGCCAGTAGACTGGGCCGTAATGAGCAGTTCTTC	CASRLGRNEQFF
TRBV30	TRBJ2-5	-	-	TGTGCCTGGAGTTCGGGGTCTGGCCAAGAGACCCAGTACTTC	CAWSSGSGQETQYF
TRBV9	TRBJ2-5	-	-	TGTGCCAGCAGCGTAGGGGTCCAAGAGACCCAGTACTTC	CASSVGVQETQYF
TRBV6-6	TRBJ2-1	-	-	TGTGCCAGCAGTTACTCGAGGGGCCTATCCTACAATGAGCAGTTCTTC	CASSYSRGLSYNEQFF
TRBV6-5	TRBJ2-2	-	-	TGTGCCAGCAGTTACCTAGGCGGTGAGGACACCGGGGAGCTGTTTTTT	CASSYLGGEDTGELFF
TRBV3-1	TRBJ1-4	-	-	TGTGCCAGCATCTCCCCCAGTGAAAAACTGTTTTTT	CASISPSEKLFF
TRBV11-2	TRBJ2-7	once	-	TGTGCCAGCAGCGGGACCGGGACCCTCACCCCCTACGAGCAGTACTTC	CASSGTGTLTPYEQYF
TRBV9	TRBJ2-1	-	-	TGTGCCAGCAGCCCTACGGACAATGAGCAGTTCTTC	CASSPTDNEQFF
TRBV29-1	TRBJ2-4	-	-	TGCAGCGTTGTAGACTCTGGAAACATTCAGTACTTC	CSVVDSGNIQYF
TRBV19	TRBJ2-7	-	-	TGTGCCAGTAGTATAGCAACCAGGGGAGTCTACGAGCAGTACTTC	CASSIATRGVYEQYF
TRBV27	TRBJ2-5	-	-	TGTGCCAGCAGTTTGCAGGGTGGCTGGCTTCCACAAGAGACCCAGTACTTC	CASSLQGGWLPQETQYF
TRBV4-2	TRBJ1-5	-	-	TGTGCCAGCAGCCGAGACAGAAATCAGCCCCAGCATTTT	CASSRDRNQPQHF
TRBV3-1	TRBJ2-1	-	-	TGTGCCAGCAGCCTCAAGATCGGGGGGCTCAATGAGCAGTTCTTC	CASSLKIGGLNEQFF
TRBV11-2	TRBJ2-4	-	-	TGTGCCAGCAGCTACCCCGCCTCAAACATTCAGTACTTC	CASSYPASNIQYF
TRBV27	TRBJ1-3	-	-	TGTGCCAGCAGTTCCACCGGGCAGCCCACCATATATTTT	CASSSTGQPTIYF